This T cell receptor (beta chain) was identified during a study of T cell repertoires in cytomegalovirus infection. Study details: It can be stated that public TCR beta signatures indicated CMV infection as well as a matching HLA type.

Germline assignment: CDR1 MDHEN and CDR2 SYDVKM. V lost 6 bases, J lost 1 base, and 13 bases lay in between. The CDR3 contains 14 residues. One entry per CDR3 protein, called by TCRdb with MiXCR from the reads. This table has about 150,000 distinct CDR3 sequences, 23% appearing once. The TCR comes from a human donor in good health (CMV status not recorded). Some clones in this sample may be carry-over from other donors' samples. The specimen was PBMCs. This chain connects TRBV28 to TRBJ2-7; D is uncertain. Here the CDR3 reads CASSPDGESYEQYF. CDR3 sequence (DNA): TGTGCCAGCAGCCCCGACGGTGAGTCCTACGAGCAGTACTTC.